The T cell receptor (beta chain) described here comes from a study of Graves' ophthalmopathy and Graves' hyperthyroidism. RNA served as the template for amplifying TCR beta CDR3 regions. A first-round RT-PCR used HTBI primers, followed by a second-round multiplex PCR. TCRdb re-called the multiplex PCR reads through MiXCR, storing one row per CDR3 protein. The sample lists more than 1,000,000 distinct CDR3 sequences; about 38% were seen once. In its sample, this clonotype was seen a few times. Its antigen remains unidentified. A read error is possible here, since a much larger clone lies one base away. Whole-study findings and limits: Clonotypes were expanded in thyroid at above 0.001 frequency, and most also appeared in blood. From stable hyperthyroidism, ophthalmopathy was separated by a 13-signature model with 85% to 90% sensitivity and around 79% specificity.

Participants with hyperthyroidism, aged 18 to 65, were newly diagnosed with under 2 months' duration. The CDR3 consists of 15 residues. The V gene's germline CDR1 is SEHNR and CDR2 FQNEAQ (reference sequence). This chain links TRBV7-9 with TRBJ1-5; 8 bases agree with TRBD1. The sample comprised peripheral blood or thyroid tissue (not recorded which). This TCR was recovered from an adult man with Graves' hyperthyroidism. Here the CDR3 reads CANSGTGLVGQPQHF. The CDR3 region has the DNA TGTGCCAACAGCGGGACAGGACTCGTGGGTCAGCCCCAGCATTTT.